This is a list of T cell receptor beta chains from one sample in a study of shared clonotypes between healthy human individuals. Assay: immunoSEQ multiplex PCR; the TCRdb copy retains only in-frame clones and omits some. Of about 1.1 million clones listed, about 80% are singletons. The specimen was memory CD4+ T cells from PBMCs. These receptors all stem from a man between 18 and 35 years old in good health. Some clones in this sample may be carry-over from other donors' samples. Each CDR3 is given with its conserved first and last residue. Fields, in order: D gene, clone size, J gene, V gene, CDR3 DNA, CDR3 protein. The D gene is left open where the match is weak. Rows may omit the clone size; those that give it use once, few, many or a size class.

>TRBD1|once|TRBJ2-5|TRBV5-4
TGTGCCAGCAGCACGGGGGGGACAGGGGGATTCGAGACCCAGTACTTC
CASSTGGTGGFETQYF
>.|.|TRBJ2-4|TRBV27
TGTGCCAGCAGTTCGGGTCAGACGGCAATTCAGTACTTC
CASSSGQTAIQYF
>.|once|TRBJ1-4|TRBV5-1
TGCGCCAGCAGCACCGGACAGAGCCTTAATGAAAAACTGTTTTTT
CASSTGQSLNEKLFF
>.|.|TRBJ1-1|TRBV11-2
TGTGCCAGCAGCTTATCCCGCACGAGTGAAGCTTTCTTT
CASSLSRTSEAFF
>TRBD2|.|TRBJ2-2|TRBV29-1
TGCAGCGCCCTGGGGGGGACGAACACCGGGGAGCTGTTTTTT
CSALGGTNTGELFF
>.|.|TRBJ2-2|TRBV25-1
TGTGCCAGCCACGACACCGGGGAGCTGTTTTTT
CASHDTGELFF
>.|few|TRBJ2-7|TRBV11-2
TGTGCCAGCAGTAAAGAGGGGCAGCGCTACGAGCAGTACTTC
CASSKEGQRYEQYF
>TRBD1|.|TRBJ1-1|TRBV5-1
TGCGCCAGCAGCTTGGGGACAGGGAACATGAACACTGAAGCTTTCTTT
CASSLGTGNMNTEAFF
>TRBD1|.|TRBJ1-2|TRBV7-8
TGTGCCAGCAGCAAAGGGGGCTCCGGGGCGGACTATGGCTACACCTTC
CASSKGGSGADYGYTF
>.|.|TRBJ2-7|TRBV28
TGTGCCAGCAGACGACAGGTCTACGAGCAGTACTTC
CASRRQVYEQYF
>.|.|TRBJ2-1|TRBV28
TGTGCCAGCAGGCACAGCGGGTTGGTTAATGAGCAGTTCTTC
CASRHSGLVNEQFF